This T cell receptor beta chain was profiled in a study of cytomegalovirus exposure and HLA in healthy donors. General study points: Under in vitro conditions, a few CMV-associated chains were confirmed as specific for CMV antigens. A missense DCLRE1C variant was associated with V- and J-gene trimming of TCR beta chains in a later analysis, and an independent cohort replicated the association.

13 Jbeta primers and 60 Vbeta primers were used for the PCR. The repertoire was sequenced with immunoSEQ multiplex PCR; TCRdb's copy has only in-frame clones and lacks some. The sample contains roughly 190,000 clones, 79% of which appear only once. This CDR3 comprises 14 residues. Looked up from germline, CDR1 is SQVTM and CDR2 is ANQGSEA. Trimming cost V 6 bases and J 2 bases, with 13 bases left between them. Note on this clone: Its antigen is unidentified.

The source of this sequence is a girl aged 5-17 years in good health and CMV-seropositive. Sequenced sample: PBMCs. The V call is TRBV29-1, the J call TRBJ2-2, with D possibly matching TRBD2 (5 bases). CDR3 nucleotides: TGCAGCGTCGTCCCGGGATTAAACACCGGGGAGCTGTTTTTT. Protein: CSVVPGLNTGELFF.